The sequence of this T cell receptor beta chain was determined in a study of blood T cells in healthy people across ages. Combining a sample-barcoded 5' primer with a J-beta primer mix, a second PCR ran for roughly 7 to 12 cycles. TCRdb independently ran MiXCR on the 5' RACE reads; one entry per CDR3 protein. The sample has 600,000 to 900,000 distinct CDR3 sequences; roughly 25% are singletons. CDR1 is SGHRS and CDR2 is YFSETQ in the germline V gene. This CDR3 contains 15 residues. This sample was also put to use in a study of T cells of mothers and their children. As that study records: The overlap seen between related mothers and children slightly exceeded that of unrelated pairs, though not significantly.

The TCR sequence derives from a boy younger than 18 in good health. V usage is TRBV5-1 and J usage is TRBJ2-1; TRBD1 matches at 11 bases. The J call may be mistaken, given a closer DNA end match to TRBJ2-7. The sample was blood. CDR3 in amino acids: CASSMAGQGAYEQYF. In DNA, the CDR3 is TGCGCCAGCAGCATGGCGGGACAGGGGGCCTACGAGCAGTACTTC.